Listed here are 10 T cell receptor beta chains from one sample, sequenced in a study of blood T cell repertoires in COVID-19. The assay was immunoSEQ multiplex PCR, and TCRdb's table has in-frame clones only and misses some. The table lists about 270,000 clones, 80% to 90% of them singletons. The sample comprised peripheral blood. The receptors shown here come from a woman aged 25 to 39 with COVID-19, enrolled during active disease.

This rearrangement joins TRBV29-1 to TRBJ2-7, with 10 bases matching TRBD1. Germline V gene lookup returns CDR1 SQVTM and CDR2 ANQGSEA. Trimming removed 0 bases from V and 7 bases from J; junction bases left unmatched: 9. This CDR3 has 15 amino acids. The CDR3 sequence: CSVEDTGTGAWEQYF. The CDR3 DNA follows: TGCAGCGTTGAAGATACGGGGACAGGGGCCTGGGAGCAGTACTTC.

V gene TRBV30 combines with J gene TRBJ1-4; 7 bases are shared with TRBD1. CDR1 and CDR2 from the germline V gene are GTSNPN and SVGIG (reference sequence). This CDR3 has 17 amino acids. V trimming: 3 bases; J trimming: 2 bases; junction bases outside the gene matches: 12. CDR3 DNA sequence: TGTGCCTGGAGCGGAAAAATAGGGACAGCCACTAATGAAAAACTGTTTTTT. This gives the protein CAWSGKIGTATNEKLFF.

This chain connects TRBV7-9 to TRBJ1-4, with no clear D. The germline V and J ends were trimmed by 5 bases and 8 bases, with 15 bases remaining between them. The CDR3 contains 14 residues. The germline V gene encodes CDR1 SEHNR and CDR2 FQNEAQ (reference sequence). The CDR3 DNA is TGTGCCAGCAGCACTCGAGCCGCGTCCGAAAAACTGTTTTTT. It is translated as CASSTRAASEKLFF. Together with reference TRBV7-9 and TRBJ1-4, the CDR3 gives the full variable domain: DTGVSQNPRHKITKRGQNVTFRCDPISEHNRLYWYRQTLGQGPEFLTYFQNEAQLEKSRLLSDRFSAERPKGSFSTLEIQRTEQGDSAMYLCASSTRAASEKLFFGSGTQLSVL.

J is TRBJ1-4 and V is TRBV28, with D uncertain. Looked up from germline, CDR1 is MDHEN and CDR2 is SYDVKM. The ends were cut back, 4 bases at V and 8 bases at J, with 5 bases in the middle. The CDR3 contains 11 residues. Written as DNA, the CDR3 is TGTGCCAGCAGTTCTGGCGAAAAACTGTTTTTT. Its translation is CASSSGEKLFF.

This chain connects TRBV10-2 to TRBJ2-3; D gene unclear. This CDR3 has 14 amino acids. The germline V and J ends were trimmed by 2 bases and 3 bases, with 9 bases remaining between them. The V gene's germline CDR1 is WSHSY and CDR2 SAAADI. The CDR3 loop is CASSEGWATDTQYF. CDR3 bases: TGCGCCAGCAGTGAGGGGTGGGCGACAGATACGCAGTATTTT.

The CDR3 DNA follows: TGTGCCAGCAGACCTACTAGCGGGGGAACCTACGAGCAGTACTTC. Amino acids: CASRPTSGGTYEQYF. The chain carries TRBV6-5 and TRBJ2-7; 11 nucleotides agree with TRBD2. Germline V CDR1 and CDR2: MNHEY, SVGAGI. This CDR3 contains 15 residues. J was trimmed by 2 bases and V by 6 bases; bases with no gene match: 6.

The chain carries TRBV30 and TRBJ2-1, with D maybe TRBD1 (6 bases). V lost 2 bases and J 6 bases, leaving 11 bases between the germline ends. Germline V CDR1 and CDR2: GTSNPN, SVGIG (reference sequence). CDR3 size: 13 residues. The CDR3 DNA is TGTGCCTGGAGTCCCCAGGGGACCAATGAGCAGTTCTTC. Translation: CAWSPQGTNEQFF. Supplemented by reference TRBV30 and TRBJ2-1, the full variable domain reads SQTIHQWPATLVQPVGSPLSLECTVEGTSNPNLYWYRQAAGRGLQLLFYSVGIGQISSEVPQNLSASRPQDRQFILSSKKLLLSDSGFYLCAWSPQGTNEQFFGPGTRLTVL.

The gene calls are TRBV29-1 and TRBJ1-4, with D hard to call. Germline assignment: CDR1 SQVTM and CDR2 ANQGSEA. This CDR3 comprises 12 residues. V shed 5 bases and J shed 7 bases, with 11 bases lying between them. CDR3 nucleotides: TGCAGCGTTCCCGGCGGGAGTGAAAAACTGTTTTTT. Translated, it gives CSVPGGSEKLFF.

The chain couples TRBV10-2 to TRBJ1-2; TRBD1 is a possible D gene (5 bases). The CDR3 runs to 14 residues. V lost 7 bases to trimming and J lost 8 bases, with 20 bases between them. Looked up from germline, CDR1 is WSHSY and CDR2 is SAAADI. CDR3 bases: TGCGCCAGCATACCGGGACTTAGAGAGAAAGGCTACACCTTC. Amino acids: CASIPGLREKGYTF.

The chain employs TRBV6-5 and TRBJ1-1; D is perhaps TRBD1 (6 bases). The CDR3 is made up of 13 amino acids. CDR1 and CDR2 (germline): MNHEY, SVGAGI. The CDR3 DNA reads TGTGCAACCAGGGGTGCGGGTCGGACTGAAGCTTTCTTT. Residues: CATRGAGRTEAFF.